This T cell receptor (beta chain) was documented in a study of cytomegalovirus exposure and HLA in healthy donors. Germline CDR1 and CDR2: KGHSY and FQNENV. With V trimmed by 4 bases and J by 1 base, 4 bases remained unmatched. The CDR3 extends over 15 amino acids. Whole-study findings and limits: The Asian-associated ancestry cluster reportedly had fewer N-insertions than the approximately 670-donor mean in a later analysis. Apparent HLA restriction characterized most CMV-associated TCR beta chains in a later analysis.

This clone was recorded a few times. Its antigen is undetermined. The PCR had 60 Vbeta and 13 Jbeta primers. TCRdb's copy holds only in-frame clones and misses some; the assay was immunoSEQ multiplex PCR. The data contain approximately 160,000 clones, about 71% of them singletons. The V call is TRBV16, the J call TRBJ2-4; 7 bases fit TRBD1. The receptor comes from a woman aged 40 to 50 in good health and CMV-seropositive. The specimen sequenced was PBMCs. The CDR3 sequence: CASSPTGVAKNIQYF. The CDR3 nucleotides are TGTGCCAGCAGCCCAACAGGGGTGGCCAAAAACATTCAGTACTTC. The variable domain in full, completed from reference TRBV16 and TRBJ2-4, reads GEEVAQTPKHLVRGEGQKAKLYCAPIKGHSYVFWYQQVLKNEFKFLISFQNENVFDETGMPKERFSAKCLPNSPCSLEIQATKLEDSAVYFCASSPTGVAKNIQYFGAGTRLSVL.